The TCR beta chain described here comes from a study of blood T cell repertoires in COVID-19. Turning to the study itself: Samples of COVID-19 (acute and convalescent) were obtained from the United States, Italy and Spain. The cDNA or gDNA used as material had been derived from T cells, B-cell-depleted T cells, or PBMCs.

CDR1 LNHDA and CDR2 SQIVND come from the germline V gene (reference sequence). The CDR3 consists of 13 residues. V dropped 6 bases and J dropped 0 bases, with 8 bases sitting between them. In the authors' methods: Amplifying reference gene primers gave estimates of nucleated cell counts. Using immunoSEQ multiplex PCR, the repertoire was profiled, and TCRdb retains in-frame clones only, with some absent. The DNA gave D and trimming, while V, J and clone size come from that table. Counted here are approximately 300,000 clones, 75% to 90% occurring once; the ten biggest clones make up roughly 2.3%. Material: peripheral blood. The chain uses TRBV19 and TRBJ1-2; D remains unclear. The receptor comes from a man aged 18 to 29 with active or convalescent COVID-19. The CDR3 region is CASSPQANYGYTF. CDR3 sequence (DNA): TGTGCCAGTAGCCCCCAGGCTAACTATGGCTACACCTTC.